The clone carrying this T cell receptor (beta chain) appeared many times. What it binds is not known. Individual cDNA molecules were tagged with unique molecular identifiers. A single record per CDR3 protein comes from TCRdb applying MiXCR to the 5' RACE reads. The sample shows about 90,000 distinct CDR3 sequences, over 9.5% of them seen only once. The data were obtained in a study of early T cells in non-severe SARS-CoV-2 infection. Findings and caveats of the study: Using VDJdb, the matching emphasized anti-spike CD8 responses while missing private and CD4 specificities.

The sequence derives from an adult who was a healthcare worker with PCR-confirmed SARS-CoV-2 infection or an uninfected control (not recorded which). Here the sequenced sample was whole blood, taken at baseline.

CDR3 nucleotides: TGCAGTGCCCCGGCGAGCTTTGGCTGGGCCTCCTACAATGAGCAGTTCTTC. It is translated as CSAPASFGWASYNEQFF. The rearrangement joins TRBV20-1 to TRBJ2-1, with D uncertain. Germline-derived CDR1 and CDR2 are DFQATT and SNEGSKA (reference sequence). Trimming took off 6 bases at V and 0 bases at J, with 21 bases between the two ends. There are 17 residues in the CDR3.